A single T cell receptor (beta chain) is shown here with its context. The data derive from a study of cytomegalovirus exposure and HLA in healthy donors. Deletions cut 5 bases from V and 6 bases from J, with 19 bases between. Germline CDR1 and CDR2: MDHEN and SYDVKM. The CDR3 sequence is 16 residues long. Primers for the PCR totalled 60 Vbeta and 13 Jbeta. The assay was immunoSEQ multiplex PCR, and TCRdb's table has in-frame clones only and misses some. The table records approximately 180,000 clones, 80% to 90% of them present only once. The clonotype originates from a woman aged 18 to 35 in good health and CMV-seropositive. The chain links TRBV28 to TRBJ1-4; D may be TRBD1 (5 bases). Sample: PBMCs. The chain's CDR3 is CASSPSGVVGHEKLFF. CDR3 bases: TGTGCCAGCAGTCCCAGCGGGGTAGTGGGGCATGAAAAACTGTTTTTT.